This T cell receptor (beta chain) was identified during a study of T-cell reconstitution after alpha-beta-depleted transplantation in children. General observations from the study: T-cell numbers and diversity one year post-transplant derived largely from freshly generated T cells. At day 60, the high TCRbeta diversity found in some patients originated from recipient T cells and thymic progenitors that had survived.

Unique molecular identifiers were built into the TCRbeta library. TCRdb itself ran the PCR reads through MiXCR, one entry per CDR3 protein. The sample lists about 830,000 distinct CDR3 sequences; around 17% were seen once. The CDR3 sequence is 15 residues long. Germline-derived CDR1 and CDR2 are SGHRS and YFSETQ. Trimming shortened V by 5 bases and J by 4 bases, and 16 bases separated the two germline ends. This clonotype showed up just once. Its target is not known. Likely a read error: the CDR3 ends without its conserved phenylalanine or tryptophan. The chain carries TRBV5-1 and TRBJ2-1, with a weak D call TRBD2 (5 bases). The sequence was collected from a male patient between 5 and 17 years old who had a stem cell transplant for acute lymphoblastic leukemia, so the T cells may come from the graft donor. The source material was PBMCs, mostly from graft donor cells, sampled 360 days after TCRalphabeta/CD19-depleted stem cell transplant. CDR3 in DNA: TGCGCCAGCAGAAGCGCCAGCGGTACATACAATGAGCAGTTCTAC. Translated: CASRSASGTYNEQFY.